The clone carrying this T cell receptor beta chain was seen repeatedly, ten times or more. Its antigen remains unidentified. These data belong to a study of blood T cells in healthy people across ages. Study conclusions and caveats: In the absence of known donor CMV status, changes in expanded clonotypes were possibly confounded.

A minimum of 5.5 micrograms of total RNA was extracted per sample. Alongside a J-beta primer mix, a sample-barcoded 5' primer served in a second PCR lasting about 7 to 12 cycles. TCRdb independently ran MiXCR on the 5' RACE reads; one entry per CDR3 protein. In the table there are 710,000 or so distinct CDR3 sequences, 32% of which are singletons. CDR1 is SGHRS, CDR2 YFSETQ, per germline. V shed 4 bases, J shed 10 bases, and the junction held 11 bases outside the gene matches. The CDR3 has 16 residues. Sequencing was carried out using blood. The gene calls are TRBV5-1 and TRBJ2-1, with 13 bases matching TRBD2. This clonotype was sampled from a woman aged 80 or over in good health. The CDR3: CASSGGTSGTLGEQFF. The CDR3 DNA is TGCGCCAGCAGCGGTGGGACTAGCGGGACCCTAGGGGAGCAGTTCTTC.